A selection of T cell receptor beta chains follows, all from one sample in a study of T cells expressing NK-cell markers. TCRdb derives one entry per CDR3 protein from the 5' RACE reads, leaving out DNA. Seen in this sample are fewer than 550,000 distinct CDR3 sequences; the ten most common clones hold around 1.4%. Sequencing input: blood T cells: a sorted CD56 or NKG2C T cell subset, CD4+ or CD8+ T cells, or bulk PBMC T cells (not recorded which). The receptor source for this set is a woman between 50 and 59 years old in good health. Each CDR3 is given with its conserved first and last residue. Each record gives: J gene, V gene, CDR3 protein.

J gene: TRBJ2-1; V gene: TRBV5-6; CDR3 protein: CASSLSIGGQGVYNEQFF
J gene: TRBJ1-5; V gene: TRBV21-1; CDR3 protein: CAMMTSGQPNQPQHF
J gene: TRBJ2-1; V gene: TRBV29-1; CDR3 protein: CSYTGTVSHNEQFF
J gene: TRBJ2-1; V gene: TRBV12-5; CDR3 protein: CASGFLDYNEQFF
J gene: TRBJ2-4; V gene: TRBV9; CDR3 protein: CASSVDGFDIQYF
J gene: TRBJ1-4; V gene: TRBV11-3; CDR3 protein: CASSLDRLGQGNEKLFF
J gene: TRBJ1-1; V gene: TRBV4-1; CDR3 protein: CASSQTKVDTEAFF
J gene: TRBJ2-7; V gene: TRBV5-1; CDR3 protein: CASSLASVYEQYF
J gene: TRBJ2-5; V gene: TRBV15; CDR3 protein: CATSRAGTGLRRGQETQYF
J gene: TRBJ2-1; V gene: TRBV7-7; CDR3 protein: CASSSDFWNEQFF
J gene: TRBJ2-3; V gene: TRBV4-2; CDR3 protein: CASSQEGSGLAPQYF
J gene: TRBJ2-2; V gene: TRBV11-2; CDR3 protein: CASSLVRGSRTGELFF